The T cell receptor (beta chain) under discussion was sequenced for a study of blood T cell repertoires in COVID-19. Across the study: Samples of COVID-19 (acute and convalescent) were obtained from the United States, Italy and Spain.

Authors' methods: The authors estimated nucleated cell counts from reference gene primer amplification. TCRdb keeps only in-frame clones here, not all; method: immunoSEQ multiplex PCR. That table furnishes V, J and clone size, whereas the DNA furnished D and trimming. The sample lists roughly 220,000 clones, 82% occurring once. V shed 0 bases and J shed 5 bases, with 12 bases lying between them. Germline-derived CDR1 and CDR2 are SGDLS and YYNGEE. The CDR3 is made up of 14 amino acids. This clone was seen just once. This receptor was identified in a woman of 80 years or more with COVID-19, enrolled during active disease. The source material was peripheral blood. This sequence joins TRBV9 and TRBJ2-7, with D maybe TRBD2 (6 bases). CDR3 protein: CASSVGLARDEQYF. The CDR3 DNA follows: TGTGCCAGCAGCGTAGGTCTAGCGCGCGACGAGCAGTACTTC.